Below are 2 T cell receptor beta chains sequenced from a single sample in a study of T cells in localized non-small cell lung cancer. Clones were read by immunoSEQ multiplex PCR, and TCRdb kept only the in-frame ones, dropping some. The sample gives almost 65,000 clones, 85% to 90% of which show up once; under 2.5% is in the top ten. The sample in question was peripheral blood, obtained before any cancer treatment. The receptors stem from a woman aged 35 to 75 with stage I lung adenocarcinoma.

The V gene is TRBV7-2, the J gene TRBJ2-5; TRBD2 matches at 8 bases. Losses at the gene ends were 3 bases for V and 5 bases for J; bases not matched to a gene: 14. The length of the CDR3 is 17 residues. In germline, CDR1 is SGHTA, CDR2 FQGNSA. The CDR3 coding sequence is TGTGCCAGCAGCTTGGGGCTAGCGGGCGACCTTGGGGAGACCCAGTACTTC. It is translated as CASSLGLAGDLGETQYF.

The rearrangement links TRBV18 to TRBJ1-6; D is unresolved. The CDR3 runs to 14 residues. The V end was cut by 3 bases, the J end by 4 bases, with 7 bases between. Germline assignment: CDR1 KGHSH and CDR2 LQKENI. The CDR3 bases are TGTGCCAGCTCACCCGGCGGTTATAATTCACCCCTCCACTTT. This translates into CASSPGGYNSPLHF.